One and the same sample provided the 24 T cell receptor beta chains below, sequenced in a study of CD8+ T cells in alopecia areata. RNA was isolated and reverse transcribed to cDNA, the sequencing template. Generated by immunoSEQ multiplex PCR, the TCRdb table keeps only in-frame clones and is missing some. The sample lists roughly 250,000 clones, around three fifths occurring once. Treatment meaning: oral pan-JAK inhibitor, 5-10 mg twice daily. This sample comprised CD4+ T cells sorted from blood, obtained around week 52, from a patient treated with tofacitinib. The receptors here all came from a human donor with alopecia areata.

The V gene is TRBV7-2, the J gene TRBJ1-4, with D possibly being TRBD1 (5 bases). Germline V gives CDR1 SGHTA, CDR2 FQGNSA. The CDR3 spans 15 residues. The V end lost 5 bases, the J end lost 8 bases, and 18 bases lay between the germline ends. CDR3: CASSTQPGVWEKLFF. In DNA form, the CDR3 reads TGTGCCAGCAGCACCCAACCGGGGGTATGGGAAAAACTGTTTTTT. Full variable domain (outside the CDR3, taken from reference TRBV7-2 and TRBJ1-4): GAGVSQSPSNKVTEKGKDVELRCDPISGHTALYWYRQSLGQGLEFLIYFQGNSAPDKSGLPSDRFSAERTGGSVSTLTIQRTQQEDSAVYLCASSTQPGVWEKLFFGSGTQLSVL.

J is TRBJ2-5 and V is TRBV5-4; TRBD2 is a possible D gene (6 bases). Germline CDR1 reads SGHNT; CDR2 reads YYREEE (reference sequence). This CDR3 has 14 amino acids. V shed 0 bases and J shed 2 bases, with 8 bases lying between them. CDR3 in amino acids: CASSLAGVQETQYF. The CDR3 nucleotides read TGTGCCAGCAGCTTGGCGGGGGTACAAGAGACCCAGTACTTC. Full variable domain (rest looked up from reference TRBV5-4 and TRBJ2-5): ETGVTQSPTHLIKTRGQQVTLRCSSQSGHNTVSWYQQALGQGPQFIFQYYREEENGRGNFPPRFSGLQFPNYSSELNVNALELDDSALYLCASSLAGVQETQYFGPGTRLLVL.

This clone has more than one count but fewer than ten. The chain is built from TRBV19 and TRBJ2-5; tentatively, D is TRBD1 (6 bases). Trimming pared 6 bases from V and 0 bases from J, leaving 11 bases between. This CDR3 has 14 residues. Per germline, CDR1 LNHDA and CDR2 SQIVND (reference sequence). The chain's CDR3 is CASRKDRNQETQYF. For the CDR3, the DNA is TGTGCCAGTAGGAAGGACAGAAACCAAGAGACCCAGTACTTC.

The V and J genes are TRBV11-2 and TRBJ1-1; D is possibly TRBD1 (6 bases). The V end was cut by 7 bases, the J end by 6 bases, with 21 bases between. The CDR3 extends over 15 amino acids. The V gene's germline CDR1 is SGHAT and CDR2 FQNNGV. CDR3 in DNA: TGTGCCAGCACCTTCACCGGGGGCGCCGGGTCTGAAGCTTTCTTT. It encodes CASTFTGGAGSEAFF.

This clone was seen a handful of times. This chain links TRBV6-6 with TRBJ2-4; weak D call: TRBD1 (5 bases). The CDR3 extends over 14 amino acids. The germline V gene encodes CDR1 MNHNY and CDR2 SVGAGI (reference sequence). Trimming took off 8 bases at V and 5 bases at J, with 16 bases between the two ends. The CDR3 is CASRSHLTENIQYF. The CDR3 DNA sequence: TGTGCCAGCCGATCCCACTTGACAGAAAACATTCAGTACTTC.

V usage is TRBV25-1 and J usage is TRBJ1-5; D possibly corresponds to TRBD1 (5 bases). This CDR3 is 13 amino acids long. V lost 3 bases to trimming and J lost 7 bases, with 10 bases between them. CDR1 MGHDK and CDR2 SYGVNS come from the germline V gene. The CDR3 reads CASSDPGGQPQHF. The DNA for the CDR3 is TGTGCCAGCAGTGATCCGGGGGGACAGCCCCAGCATTTT.

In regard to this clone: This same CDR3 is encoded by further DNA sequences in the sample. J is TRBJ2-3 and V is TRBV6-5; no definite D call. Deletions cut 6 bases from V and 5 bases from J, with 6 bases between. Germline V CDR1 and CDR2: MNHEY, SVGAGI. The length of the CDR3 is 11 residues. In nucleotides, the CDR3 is TGTGCCAGCAGACGCGGAGATACGCAGTATTTT. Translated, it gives CASRRGDTQYF.

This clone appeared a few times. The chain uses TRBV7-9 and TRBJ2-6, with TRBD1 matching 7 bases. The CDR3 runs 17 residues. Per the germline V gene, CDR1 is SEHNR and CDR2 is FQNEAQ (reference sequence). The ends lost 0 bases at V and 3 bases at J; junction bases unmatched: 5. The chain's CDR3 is CASSLARTGVGANVLTF. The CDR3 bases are TGTGCCAGCAGCTTAGCTCGAACAGGGGTTGGGGCCAACGTCCTGACTTTC.

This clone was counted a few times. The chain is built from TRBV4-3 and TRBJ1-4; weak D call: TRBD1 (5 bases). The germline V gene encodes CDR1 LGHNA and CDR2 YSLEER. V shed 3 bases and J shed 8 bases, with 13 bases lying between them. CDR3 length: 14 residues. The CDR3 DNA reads TGCGCCAGCAGCCACCGGGACCAAGGGGAAAAACTGTTTTTT. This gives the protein CASSHRDQGEKLFF.

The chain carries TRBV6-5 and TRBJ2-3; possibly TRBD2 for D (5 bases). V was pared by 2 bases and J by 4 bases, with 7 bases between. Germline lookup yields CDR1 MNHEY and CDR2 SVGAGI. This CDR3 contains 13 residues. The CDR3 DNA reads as TGTGCCAGCAGTTACCCCGGGGCAGATACGCAGTATTTT. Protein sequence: CASSYPGADTQYF.

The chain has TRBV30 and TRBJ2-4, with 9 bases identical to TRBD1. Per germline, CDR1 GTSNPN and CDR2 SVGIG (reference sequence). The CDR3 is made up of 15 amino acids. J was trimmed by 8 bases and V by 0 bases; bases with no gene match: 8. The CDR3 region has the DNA TGTGCCTGGAGTGTTGGGACAGGGAGGGTGGACATTCAGTACTTC. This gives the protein CAWSVGTGRVDIQYF. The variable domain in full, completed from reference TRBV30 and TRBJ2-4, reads SQTIHQWPATLVQPVGSPLSLECTVEGTSNPNLYWYRQAAGRGLQLLFYSVGIGQISSEVPQNLSASRPQDRQFILSSKKLLLSDSGFYLCAWSVGTGRVDIQYFGAGTRLSVL.

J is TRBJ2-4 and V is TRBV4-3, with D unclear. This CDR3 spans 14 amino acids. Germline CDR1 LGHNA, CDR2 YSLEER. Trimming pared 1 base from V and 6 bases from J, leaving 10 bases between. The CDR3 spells CASSQALIGNIQYF. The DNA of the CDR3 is TGCGCCAGCAGCCAAGCGCTGATTGGAAACATTCAGTACTTC.

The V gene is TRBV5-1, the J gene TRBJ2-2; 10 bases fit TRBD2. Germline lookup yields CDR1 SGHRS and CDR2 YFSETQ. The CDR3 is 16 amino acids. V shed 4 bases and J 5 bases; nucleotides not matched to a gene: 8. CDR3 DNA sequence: TGCGCCAGCAGCCGTACTCCGGGACTAGCGACCGGGGAGCTGTTTTTT. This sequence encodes CASSRTPGLATGELFF.

The CDR3 region is CASSPGSDTQYF. The CDR3 region has the DNA TGTGCCAGCAGCCCGGGGTCAGATACGCAGTATTTT. The chain employs TRBV7-6 and TRBJ2-3; D is perhaps TRBD2 (5 bases). The germline CDR1 and CDR2 sequences are SGHVS and FNYEAQ. The V and J ends lost 5 bases and 4 bases respectively, with 7 bases between them. The CDR3 extends over 12 amino acids.

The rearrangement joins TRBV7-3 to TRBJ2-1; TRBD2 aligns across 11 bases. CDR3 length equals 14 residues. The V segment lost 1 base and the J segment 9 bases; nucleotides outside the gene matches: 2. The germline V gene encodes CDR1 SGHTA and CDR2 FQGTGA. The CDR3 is CASSLKGTSGEQFF. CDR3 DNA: TGTGCCAGCAGCTTAAAGGGGACTAGCGGTGAGCAGTTCTTC.

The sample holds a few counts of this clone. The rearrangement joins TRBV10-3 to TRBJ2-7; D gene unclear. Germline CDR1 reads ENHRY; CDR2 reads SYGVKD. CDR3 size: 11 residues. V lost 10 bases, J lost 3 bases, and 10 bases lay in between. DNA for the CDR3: TGTGCCACATCCTCTAACTACGAGCAGTACTTC. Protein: CATSSNYEQYF.

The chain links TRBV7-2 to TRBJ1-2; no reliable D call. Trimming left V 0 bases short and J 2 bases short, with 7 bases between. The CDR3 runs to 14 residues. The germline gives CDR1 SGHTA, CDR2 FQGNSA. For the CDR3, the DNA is TGTGCCAGCAGCTTAGCGCCGGTCAACTATGGCTACACCTTC. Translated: CASSLAPVNYGYTF.

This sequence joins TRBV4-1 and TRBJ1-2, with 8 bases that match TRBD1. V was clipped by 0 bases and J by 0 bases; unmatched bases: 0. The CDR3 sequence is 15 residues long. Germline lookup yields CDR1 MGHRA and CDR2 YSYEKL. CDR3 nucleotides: TGCGCCAGCAGCCAAGAACAGGGGGCTAACTATGGCTACACCTTC. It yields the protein CASSQEQGANYGYTF.

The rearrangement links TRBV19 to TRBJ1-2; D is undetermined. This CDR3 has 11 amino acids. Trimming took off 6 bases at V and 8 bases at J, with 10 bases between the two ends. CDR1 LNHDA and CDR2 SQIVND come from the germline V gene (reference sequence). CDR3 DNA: TGTGCCAGTAGGATGGATCGGGGCTACACCTTC. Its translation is CASRMDRGYTF.

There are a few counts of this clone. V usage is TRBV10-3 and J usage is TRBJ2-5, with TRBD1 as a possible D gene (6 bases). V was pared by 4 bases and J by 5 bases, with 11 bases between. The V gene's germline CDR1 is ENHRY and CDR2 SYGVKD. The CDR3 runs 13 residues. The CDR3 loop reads CAISGGTHETQYF. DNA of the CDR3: TGTGCCATCAGTGGGGGGACACACGAGACCCAGTACTTC.

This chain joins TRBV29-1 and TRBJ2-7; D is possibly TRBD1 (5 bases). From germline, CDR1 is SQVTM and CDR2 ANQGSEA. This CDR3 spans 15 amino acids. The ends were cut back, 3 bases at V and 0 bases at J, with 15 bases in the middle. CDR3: CSVDRRQGSSYEQYF. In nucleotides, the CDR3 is TGCAGCGTTGATCGGCGGCAGGGAAGCTCCTACGAGCAGTACTTC.

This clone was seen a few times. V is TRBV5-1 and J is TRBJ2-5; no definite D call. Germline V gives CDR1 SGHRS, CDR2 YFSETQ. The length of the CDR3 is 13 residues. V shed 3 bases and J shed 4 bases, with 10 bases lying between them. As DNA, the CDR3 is TGCGCCAGCAGCTGGACCGAAGGAGAGACCCAGTACTTC. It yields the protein CASSWTEGETQYF. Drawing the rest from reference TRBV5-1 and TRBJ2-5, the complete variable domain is KAGVTQTPRYLIKTRGQQVTLSCSPISGHRSVSWYQQTPGQGLQFLFEYFSETQRNKGNFPGRFSGRQFSNSRSEMNVSTLELGDSALYLCASSWTEGETQYFGPGTRLLVL.

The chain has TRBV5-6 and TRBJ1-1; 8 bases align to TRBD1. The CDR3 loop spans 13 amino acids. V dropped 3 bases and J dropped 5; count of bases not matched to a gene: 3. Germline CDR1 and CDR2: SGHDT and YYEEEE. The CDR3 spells CASSWTGRTEAFF. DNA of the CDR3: TGTGCCAGCAGCTGGACAGGGAGGACTGAAGCTTTCTTT.

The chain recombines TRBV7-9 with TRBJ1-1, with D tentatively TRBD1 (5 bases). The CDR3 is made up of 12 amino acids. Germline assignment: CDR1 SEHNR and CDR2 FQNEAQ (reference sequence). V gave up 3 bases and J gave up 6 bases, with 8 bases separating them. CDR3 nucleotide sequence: TGTGCCAGCAGCTTGTCAGGGTCTGAAGCTTTCTTT. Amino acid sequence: CASSLSGSEAFF.